This T cell receptor beta chain was found in a study of OX40 agonist ivuxolimab in advanced cancers. Study-wide findings and caveats: CD4+ and CD8+ T cells in blood underwent clonal expansion by week 6 at 0.1 to 3.0 mg/kg. Researchers did not determine the expanded peripheral T cells' antigen specificity. Certain nonresponding patients likewise had low normalized T-cell clonal expansion.

The protocol was immunoSEQ multiplex PCR, while the TCRdb copy is restricted to in-frame clones and leaves out a portion. The sample consists of over 30,000 clones, about four fifths of them appearing once. Germline loops: CDR1 WNHNN, CDR2 SYGVQD (reference sequence). The CDR3 has 15 amino acids. The ends were cut back, 0 bases at V and 6 bases at J, with 13 bases in the middle. This clone was detected once. Its target is unknown. The sequence was obtained from an adult with an advanced solid tumor such as melanoma, head and neck, liver or kidney cancer. This specimen was CD4+ or CD8+ T cells sorted from blood, taken in a trial of the OX40 agonist ivuxolimab. The genes are TRBV10-1 and TRBJ2-3; TRBD1 is a possible D gene (6 bases). CDR3 sequence reads: CASSESRTALDTQYF. The CDR3 nucleotides read TGCGCCAGCAGTGAGTCAAGGACAGCCCTCGATACGCAGTATTTT.